This TCR beta chain was profiled in a study of shared clonotypes between healthy human individuals. The table came from immunoSEQ multiplex PCR; TCRdb's copy has only in-frame clones and leaves some out. The table shows around 700,000 clones, with approximately 75% occurring only once. The CDR3 is 14 residues long. V lost 3 bases, J lost 2 bases, and 11 bases lay in between. Per germline, CDR1 SGHTA and CDR2 FQGNSA. This receptor was taken from a woman aged 25 to 39 in good health. The chain joins TRBV7-2 to TRBJ2-7; D assignment may be TRBD1 or TRBD2 (5 bases each). The specimen sequenced was memory CD4+ T cells sorted from blood. Subset: CD45RA-negative fraction. The CDR3 loop is CASSLDGAAYEQYF. CDR3 coding DNA: TGTGCCAGCAGCTTGGACGGGGCAGCCTACGAGCAGTACTTC.